These T cell receptor beta chains were read from a single sample in a study of blood T cell repertoires in COVID-19. Sequenced by immunoSEQ multiplex PCR; TCRdb stores in-frame clones only, minus some. The sample shows around 100,000 clones, roughly 85% of them seen only once. Sequenced material: peripheral blood. These receptors were collected from a man aged 50-60 years in a cohort sampled during active COVID-19. CDR3s include the opening cysteine and the closing phenylalanine or tryptophan.

>TRBJ1-3|TRBV4-2|16
CASSQEEGASGNTIYF
>TRBJ2-1|TRBV3-1/TRBV3-2|14
CASSQGAGAGEQFF
>TRBJ2-5|TRBV6-5|13
CAARAAGGETQYF
>TRBJ1-3|TRBV5-6|18
CASSSTLPGQGAGNTIYF
>TRBJ1-2|TRBV19|15
CASSIKGGPNYGYTF
>TRBJ1-1|TRBV27|18
CASSRGTGNRVLDTEAFF
>TRBJ2-2|TRBV7-2|15
CASSLAGGNTGELFF
>TRBJ2-5|TRBV19|14
CASSNTQRGETQYF
>TRBJ1-4|TRBV6-5|13
CASPDNQNEKLFF
>TRBJ2-5|TRBV6-2/TRBV6-3|14
CASSVSRGRETQYF
>TRBJ1-5|TRBV5-6|16
CASSSQTDSRNQPQHF
>TRBJ2-3|TRBV4-1|16
CASSQGSGGWKDTQYF
>TRBJ2-3|TRBV11-2|17
CASSFGTRVGKTDTQYF
>TRBJ2-5|TRBV24-1|14
CATSDLGQGKTQYF
>TRBJ2-7|TRBV7-9|13
CASSLPSHYEQYF
>TRBJ1-1|TRBV20-1|11
CGRGGGTEAFF
>TRBJ1-1|TRBV9|13
CASGAGVDTEAFF
>TRBJ1-1|TRBV7-3|14
CASSLSSGTTEAFF
>TRBJ2-7|TRBV6-1|13
CASSDGGTREQYF
>TRBJ1-2|TRBV19|12
CASSSRGSGYTF
>TRBJ1-5|TRBV28|14
CASRPQGNNQPQHF
>TRBJ2-5|TRBV9|15
CASSVYPTGQETQYF
>TRBJ1-1|TRBV6-5|13
CASGVTGTSSAFF
>TRBJ1-1|TRBV5-1|13
CASSSPVNTEAFF
>TRBJ2-1|TRBV2|13
CASNRDRNNEQFF
>TRBJ2-2|TRBV11-3|16
CASSPPPSRSPGELFF
>TRBJ1-4|TRBV27|18
CASRRQQLITGVNEKLFF
>TRBJ2-3|TRBV11-3|14
CASSLSRNTDTQYF
>TRBJ2-3|TRBV15|17
CATSRDRRDSSTDTQYF
>TRBJ2-3|TRBV7-3|16
CASSLAGGQYSDTQYF
>TRBJ2-3|TRBV6-5|13
CASRTSDTDTQYF
>TRBJ2-5|TRBV2|13
CASTAGLEETQYF
>TRBJ2-3|TRBV27|14
CASSLILGTDTQYF
>TRBJ2-3|TRBV11-2|11
CASSHGGTQYF
>TRBJ2-1|TRBV5-1|16
CASSLAEGGSYNEQFF
>TRBJ1-4|TRBV7-9|15
CASSLDPTLGEKLFF
>TRBJ1-1|TRBV2|13
CASSGTGGTEAFF
>TRBJ1-2|TRBV9|18
CASSLTQRADASGYGYTF
>TRBJ1-2|TRBV14|15
CASSQDRGVIYGYTF
>TRBJ2-1|TRBV5-1|18
CASSLVLGQASRGNEQFF
>TRBJ2-2|TRBV6-5|15
CASRGQGSMSGELFF
>TRBJ2-3|TRBV4-1|16
CASSQVQGAALDTQYF
>TRBJ1-1|TRBV10-3|16
CAISESGRGLNTEAFF
>TRBJ1-3|TRBV7-2|13
CASMNRGANTIYF
>TRBJ1-2|TRBV12-3/TRBV12-4|13
CASRTSGGYGYTF
>TRBJ2-1|TRBV10-3|15
CAIKGTGGKYNEQFF
>TRBJ2-3|TRBV9|17
CASSVSASGSFTDTQYF
>TRBJ2-1|TRBV6-6|12
CASALDYNEQFF
>TRBJ1-3|TRBV6-6|15
CASSPRGSSGNTIYF